The next 28 T cell receptor beta chains were all read from a single sample in a study of identical twins. In TCRdb, the 5' RACE reads were re-called with MiXCR into one record per CDR3 protein. Among some 1,700,000 distinct CDR3 sequences listed, roughly 35% were seen once. The sample taken for sequencing was cord blood. Source of these receptors: a newborn girl in good health.

This clonotype was found a few times. The rearrangement links TRBV12-3 or TRBV12-4 to TRBJ2-4, with D tentatively TRBD1 (5 bases). The ends were cut back, 5 bases at V and 1 base at J, with 12 bases in the middle. The CDR3 loop spans 15 amino acids. CDR3 protein: CASSHMDTAKNIQYF. The CDR3, as DNA: TGTGCCAGCAGTCACATGGACACCGCCAAAAACATTCAGTACTTC.

The V gene is TRBV27, the J gene TRBJ2-7; D assignment may be TRBD1 or TRBD2 (5 bases each). The CDR3 has 15 residues. Germline-derived CDR1 and CDR2 are MNHEY and SMNVEV (reference sequence). V lost 5 bases to trimming and J lost 2 bases, with 16 bases between them. DNA of the CDR3: TGTGCCAGCAGTCAACACCTACGGGGCGCCTACGAGCAGTACTTC. Translating gives CASSQHLRGAYEQYF.

Ten or more counts support this clonotype. A read error may produce the germline difference seen at one junction end. V is TRBV5-1 and J is TRBJ2-1; 13 bases match TRBD2. CDR3 length equals 16 residues. Germline CDR1 reads SGHRS; CDR2 reads YFSETQ. CDR3 in DNA: TGTGCCAGCAGCCGGACTAGCGGGAGCTCCTACAATGAGCAGTTCTTC. Translation gives CASSRTSGSSYNEQFF. The full variable domain, its missing parts supplied by reference TRBV5-1 and TRBJ2-1, is KAGVTQTPRYLIKTRGQQVTLSCSPISGHRSVSWYQQTPGQGLQFLFEYFSETQRNKGNFPGRFSGRQFSNSRSEMNVSTLELGDSALYLCASSRTSGSSYNEQFFGPGTRLTVL.

The CDR3 sequence: CASGKVFTEAFF. The CDR3 region has the DNA TGTGCCAGCGGAAAGGTGTTCACTGAAGCTTTCTTT. This chain joins TRBV27 and TRBJ1-1; no firm D call. CDR1 is MNHEY and CDR2 is SMNVEV in the germline V gene (reference sequence). Trimming shortened V by 8 bases and J by 4 bases, and 11 bases separated the two germline ends. The CDR3 sequence is 12 residues long.

Points on this clonotype: This may stem from a read error, because a much larger clone lies one nucleotide away. This chain uses TRBV20-1 with TRBJ1-2; possibly TRBD1 for D (5 bases). Trimming took 2 bases from V and 8 from J, leaving 9 bases between them. CDR3 length equals 11 residues. Germline V gives CDR1 DFQATT, CDR2 SNEGSKA (reference sequence). The CDR3 loop is CSARQGSGYTF. CDR3 DNA sequence: TGCAGTGCTAGACAGGGTAGCGGCTACACCTTC.

CDR3 bases: TGTGCCAGCAGCTTAGCCTCGGGACAGGGGCTTTCCTACGAGCAGTTCTTC. This gives the protein CASSLASGQGLSYEQFF. The chain joins TRBV7-6 to TRBJ2-1, with 10 bases matching TRBD1. Germline V gene sequence: CDR1 SGHVS, CDR2 FNYEAQ. CDR3 length: 17 residues. The V gene end was trimmed by 0 bases and the J gene end by 10 bases; junction bases not matched to a gene: 12.

The chain recombines TRBV19 with TRBJ2-1; D not certain. Looked up from germline, CDR1 is LNHDA and CDR2 is SQIVND (reference sequence). CDR3 length: 15 amino acids. Trimming removed 3 bases at V and 2 bases at J, with 11 bases between. CDR3: CASSISPGPYNEQFF. Written as DNA, the CDR3 is TGTGCCAGTAGTATTAGTCCTGGTCCCTACAATGAGCAGTTCTTC.

This clonotype was counted between two and nine times. This rearrangement joins TRBV10-3 to TRBJ2-7, with D maybe TRBD2 (6 bases). The V end lost 10 bases, the J end lost 4 bases, and 17 bases lay between the germline ends. The CDR3 contains 13 residues. Germline V gives CDR1 ENHRY, CDR2 SYGVKD. The CDR3: CATHSGVGYEQYF. The DNA for the CDR3 is TGTGCCACTCATTCGGGGGTAGGTTACGAGCAGTACTTC.

The chain uses TRBV10-1 and TRBJ2-7; no reliable D call. Per the germline V gene, CDR1 is WNHNN and CDR2 is SYGVQD (reference sequence). The CDR3 is 14 residues long. With 8 bases removed from V and 2 bases from J, the gap between germline ends came to 16 bases. The CDR3 sequence is CASGGIGPTYEQYF. CDR3 nucleotide sequence: TGCGCCAGCGGTGGAATCGGGCCCACCTACGAGCAGTACTTC.

Worth noting for this clonotype: Relative to the germline gene, one junction end is altered; a read error may explain this. V gene TRBV7-8 combines with J gene TRBJ2-3; D uncertain. The germline gives CDR1 SGHVS, CDR2 FQNEAQ. This CDR3 has 15 residues. The chain's CDR3 is CASSHARESTDTHYF. In nucleotides, the CDR3 is TGTGCCAGCAGCCACGCCAGAGAGAGCACAGATACGCACTATTTT.

The chain links TRBV20-1 to TRBJ2-3; a weak D match, TRBD1 (5 bases). Trimming stripped 6 bases from V and 2 bases from J, with 9 bases between. The CDR3 consists of 12 residues. Germline V CDR1 and CDR2: DFQATT, SNEGSKA (reference sequence). DNA for the CDR3: TGCAGTGCAAATGGGGCCACAGATACGCAGTATTTT. Translated: CSANGATDTQYF.

There are a few counts of this clonotype. This sequence joins TRBV14 and TRBJ2-7; no definite D call. The J call may not be correct, given that the DNA end is closer to TRBJ2-5. Germline lookup yields CDR1 SGHDN and CDR2 FVKESK. There are 12 residues in the CDR3. In nucleotides, the CDR3 is TGTGCCAGCAGCCCCTCTTCGAAGACCCAGTACTTC. Protein sequence: CASSPSSKTQYF.

This clonotype has just a few counts. The rearrangement links TRBV12-3 or TRBV12-4 to TRBJ2-3; the D gene is possibly TRBD2 (6 bases). The CDR3 spans 13 residues. V dropped 7 bases and J dropped 5 bases, with 13 bases sitting between them. CDR3 DNA sequence: TGTGCCAGCAACCCCACCGGGGGAGATACGCAGTATTTT. It encodes CASNPTGGDTQYF.

In the case of this clonotype: This sequence may be a read error, since a much larger clone differs from it by one base. V gene TRBV29-1 combines with J gene TRBJ2-4, with 8 bases identical to TRBD1. The end of the DNA fits TRBJ2-5 better, so the J call may be wrong. There are 11 residues in the CDR3. Germline CDR1 and CDR2: SQVTM and ANQGSEA. As DNA, the CDR3 is TGCAGCGCCCTAACAGGGGGGACCCAGTACTTC. Protein: CSALTGGTQYF.

This clonotype has just a few counts. The rearrangement links TRBV18 to TRBJ2-1; D might be TRBD1 (6 bases). The germline V gene encodes CDR1 KGHSH and CDR2 LQKENI. The CDR3 totals 15 residues. The V and J ends lost 4 bases and 5 bases respectively, with 15 bases between them. CDR3 sequence reads: CASSLDRLINNEQFF. The CDR3 DNA reads TGTGCCAGCTCACTAGACAGGTTAATCAACAATGAGCAGTTCTTC.

The V call is TRBV7-2, the J call TRBJ1-6; D may be TRBD1 (5 bases). This CDR3 comprises 15 residues. The ends were cut back, 6 bases at V and 4 bases at J, with 13 bases in the middle. Per the germline V gene, CDR1 is SGHTA and CDR2 is FQGNSA. As DNA, the CDR3 is TGTGCCAGCAGGGTCCCGGGGCCTTATAATTCACCCCTCCACTTT. It translates to CASRVPGPYNSPLHF.

This clonotype was seen ten or more times. The CDR3 is CASSSPGRSYEQYF. The CDR3 DNA is TGTGCCAGCAGTTCCCCAGGGCGCTCCTACGAGCAGTACTTC. This chain connects TRBV6-6 to TRBJ2-7, with TRBD1 as a possible D gene (5 bases). The germline CDR1 and CDR2 sequences are MNHNY and SVGAGI (reference sequence). The CDR3 totals 14 residues. V lost 4 bases and J 0 bases, leaving 10 bases between the germline ends.

The rearrangement joins TRBV5-1 to TRBJ1-1; no clear D. Germline V gene data show CDR1 as SGHRS and CDR2 as YFSETQ. The CDR3 is 13 residues long. V was cut by 4 bases and J by 11 bases, with 18 bases left in between. CDR3 nucleotide sequence: TGCGCCAGCAGCCCCGGACGGGGTGAAAGGGCTTTCTTT. Protein sequence: CASSPGRGERAFF.

The V call is TRBV4-2, the J call TRBJ2-7; no clear D. The CDR3 sequence is 16 residues long. CDR1 is LGHNA, CDR2 YNFKEQ, per germline. The V end lost 1 base, the J end lost 3 bases, and 16 bases lay between the germline ends. CDR3 amino acids: CASSQGGSPKSYEQYF. In DNA, the CDR3 is TGTGCCAGCAGCCAAGGAGGTAGCCCCAAGAGCTACGAGCAGTACTTC.

CDR3 in DNA: TGTGCCAGCTCGTACGACCGACAAGGGTACTACAATGAGCAGTTCTTC. Amino acids: CASSYDRQGYYNEQFF. The chain uses TRBV18 and TRBJ2-1; D not certain. Germline V gives CDR1 KGHSH, CDR2 LQKENI. V was trimmed by 6 bases and J by 3 bases, leaving 18 bases between them. The CDR3 runs 16 residues.

The sample holds many counts of this clonotype. The V call is TRBV10-3, the J call TRBJ1-5, with 7 bases aligning to TRBD1. With V trimmed by 3 bases and J by 2 bases, 4 bases remained unmatched. The CDR3 is made up of 15 amino acids. Germline V CDR1 and CDR2: ENHRY, SYGVKD. The CDR3 loop reads CAISDPDRGNQPQHF. CDR3 bases: TGTGCCATCAGTGACCCCGACAGGGGCAATCAGCCCCAGCATTTT.

The chain joins TRBV5-1 to TRBJ2-3, with 13 bases identical to TRBD2. J lost 4 bases, V lost 2 bases, and 4 bases had no gene match. CDR1 SGHRS and CDR2 YFSETQ come from the germline V gene. The CDR3 sequence is 16 residues long. CDR3 sequence (DNA): TGCGCCAGCAGCTTTACTAGCGGGAGGGCCTCAGATACGCAGTATTTT. Protein sequence: CASSFTSGRASDTQYF.

The V call is TRBV28, the J call TRBJ2-7; D is possibly TRBD2 (6 bases). The CDR3 spans 15 residues. V lost 1 base to trimming and J lost 0 bases, with 10 bases between them. The V gene's germline CDR1 is MDHEN and CDR2 SYDVKM. CDR3 region: CASSLSLGGSYEQYF. The CDR3 region has the DNA TGTGCCAGCAGTTTATCGCTGGGGGGCTCCTACGAGCAGTACTTC.

Points on this clonotype: Given a far larger clone just one base away, this is likely a sequencing read error. This sequence joins TRBV27 and TRBJ1-2; D is unresolved. The CDR3 consists of 13 residues. V lost 1 base and J lost 0, with 3 bases in between. Germline V lookup: CDR1 MNHEY, CDR2 SMNVEV (reference sequence). CDR3: CASSLFPNYGYTF. The CDR3 DNA is TGTGCCAGCAGTTTATTCCCTAACTATGGCTACACCTTC.

The gene calls are TRBV20-1 and TRBJ2-7, with D possibly matching TRBD1 (5 bases). The CDR3 runs to 13 residues. The germline V gene has CDR1 DFQATT and CDR2 SNEGSKA (reference sequence). V was shortened by 5 bases and J by 0 bases, with 11 bases between the two germline ends. The CDR3, as DNA: TGCAGTGCTGAGACAGTTCGCTCCTACGAGCAGTACTTC. As protein: CSAETVRSYEQYF.

In this sample, this clonotype turned up a few times. The chain employs TRBV7-9 and TRBJ2-3; D remains ambiguous. The CDR3 contains 16 residues. From germline, CDR1 is SEHNR and CDR2 FQNEAQ (reference sequence). With 5 bases removed from V and 6 bases from J, the gap between germline ends came to 21 bases. CDR3: CASSPWSGVPGDTQYF. CDR3 DNA: TGTGCCAGCAGCCCTTGGTCGGGTGTACCCGGGGATACGCAGTATTTT. The whole variable domain, filled in from reference TRBV7-9 and TRBJ2-3, reads DTGVSQNPRHKITKRGQNVTFRCDPISEHNRLYWYRQTLGQGPEFLTYFQNEAQLEKSRLLSDRFSAERPKGSFSTLEIQRTEQGDSAMYLCASSPWSGVPGDTQYFGPGTRLTVL.

This clonotype came up many times. V usage is TRBV12-3 or TRBV12-4 and J usage is TRBJ1-6; D gene uncertain. The CDR3 length is 15 residues. V shed 6 bases and J shed 0 bases, with 9 bases lying between them. CDR3 protein: CASSLSSSYNSPLHF. The DNA for the CDR3 is TGTGCCAGCAGCTTAAGCAGCTCCTATAATTCACCCCTCCACTTT.

The V call is TRBV20-1, the J call TRBJ1-2, with 8 bases aligning to TRBD1. The V and J ends lost 3 bases and 4 bases, in that order; junction bases with no gene match: 7. CDR3 size: 14 residues. In germline, CDR1 is DFQATT, CDR2 SNEGSKA (reference sequence). The CDR3 sequence is CSARGQATLYGYTF. DNA of the CDR3: TGCAGTGCTAGGGGACAGGCGACCCTCTATGGCTACACCTTC.